This T cell receptor beta chain is from a study of molecular identifiers for immune sequencing clone quantification. Naive CD8 libraries came from around 20,000 to 1,000,000 sorted cells with 10%, 30% or 50% RNA. Naive CD8 T cell sorting was performed on the CD8+CD4-CCR7+CD45RA+ phenotype. A remark on this clonotype: With a much larger clone just one base away, this may be a read error.

Previously described methods and listed TCR primers produced bulk TCR libraries. TCRdb recomputed calls from the PCR reads with MiXCR, one row per CDR3 protein. The profile shows about 320,000 distinct CDR3 sequences, about a fifth of them singletons. The CDR3 has 14 amino acids. Germline CDR1 is SGHRS and CDR2 is YFSETQ. The genes are TRBV5-1 and TRBJ2-7; 9 bases are shared with TRBD1. The receptor's source is a human donor in good health. Some libraries in this study had Jurkat cell RNA spiked in. Sequencing input: naive CD8+ T cells from blood, with Jurkat cell RNA spiked in. Indicated subset: FACS-sorted CD8+CD4-CCR7+CD45RA+ naive T cells. The CDR3 coding sequence is TGCGTCAGCAGCTCGGGACAGGGTCACTACGAGCAGTACTTC. The encoded protein is CVSSSGQGHYEQYF.